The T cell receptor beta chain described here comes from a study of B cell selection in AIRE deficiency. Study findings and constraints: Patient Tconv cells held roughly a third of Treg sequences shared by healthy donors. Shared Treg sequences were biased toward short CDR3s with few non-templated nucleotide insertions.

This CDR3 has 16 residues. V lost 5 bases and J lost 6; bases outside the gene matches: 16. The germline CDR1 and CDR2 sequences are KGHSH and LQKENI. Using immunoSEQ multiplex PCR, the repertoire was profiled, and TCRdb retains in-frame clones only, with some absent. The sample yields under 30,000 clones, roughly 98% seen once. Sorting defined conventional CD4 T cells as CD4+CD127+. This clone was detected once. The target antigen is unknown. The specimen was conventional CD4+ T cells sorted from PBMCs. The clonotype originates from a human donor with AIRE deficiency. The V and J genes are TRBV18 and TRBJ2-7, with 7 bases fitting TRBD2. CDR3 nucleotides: TGTGCCAGCTCAGACTCTCAGCGGGATCTTATCGTCGAGCAGTACTTC. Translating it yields CASSDSQRDLIVEQYF.